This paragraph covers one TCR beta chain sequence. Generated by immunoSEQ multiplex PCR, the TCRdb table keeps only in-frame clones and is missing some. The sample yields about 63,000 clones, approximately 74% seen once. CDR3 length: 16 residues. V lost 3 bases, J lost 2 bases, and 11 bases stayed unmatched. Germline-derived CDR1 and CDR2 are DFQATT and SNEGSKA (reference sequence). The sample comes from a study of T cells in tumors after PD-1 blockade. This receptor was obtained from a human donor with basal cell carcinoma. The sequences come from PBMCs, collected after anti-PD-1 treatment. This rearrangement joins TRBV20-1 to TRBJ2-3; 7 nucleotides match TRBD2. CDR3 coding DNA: TGCAGTGCTAGTTTTCCCACGGGGGGATACACAGATACGCAGTATTTT. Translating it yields CSASFPTGGYTDTQYF.